The 24 T cell receptor beta chains reported below all come from one sample, sequenced in a study of blood T cell repertoires in COVID-19. The data were produced by immunoSEQ multiplex PCR, yet TCRdb's version contains in-frame clones alone and is incomplete. There are roughly 340,000 clones in the sample; around 87% occur only once, and approximately 1.9% lies in the top ten. Sequencing was performed on PBMCs or T cells enriched from blood (not recorded which). All receptors come from a man aged 40-49 years in a cohort exposed to, infected with or recovered from COVID-19 (not recorded which).

The rearrangement uses TRBV28 and TRBJ1-2; D gene ambiguous. Per germline, CDR1 MDHEN and CDR2 SYDVKM. The CDR3 has 13 residues. V was trimmed by 6 bases and J by 3 bases, leaving 11 bases between them. The CDR3, as DNA: TGTGCCAGCAGCCCCGGGGAAGACTATGGCTACACCTTC. Amino acid sequence: CASSPGEDYGYTF.

The chain links TRBV4-1 to TRBJ2-1; 11 nucleotides match TRBD1. The germline CDR1 and CDR2 sequences are MGHRA and YSYEKL. V was clipped by 5 bases and J by 6 bases; unmatched bases: 9. The CDR3 is 16 amino acids. CDR3 nucleotide sequence: TGCGCCAGCAGCGCCCGGCGGACAGGGGGCTTCAATGAGCAGTTCTTC. Translated, it gives CASSARRTGGFNEQFF.

This chain uses TRBV20-1 with TRBJ2-1, with 8 nucleotides matching TRBD1. J gave up 3 bases and V 3 bases, and 4 bases lay outside the gene matches. CDR1 and CDR2 from the germline V gene are DFQATT and SNEGSKA (reference sequence). CDR3 length equals 14 residues. The CDR3 DNA sequence: TGCAGTGCTAGTGGGGGACAGGACTACAATGAGCAGTTCTTC. Translating it yields CSASGGQDYNEQFF.

V gene TRBV5-1 combines with J gene TRBJ2-1; TRBD2 matches 14 bases. After removal of 0 bases from V and 8 bases from J, the junction contained 4 bases not matched to a gene. Germline V gene lookup returns CDR1 SGHRS and CDR2 YFSETQ. This CDR3 is 16 amino acids long. For the CDR3, the DNA is TGCGCCAGCAGCTTGGGCGGGACTAGCGGGAGCTATGAGCAGTTCTTC. It translates to CASSLGGTSGSYEQFF.

This clone was picked up one time. This rearrangement joins TRBV27 to TRBJ2-1; a possible D gene is TRBD2 (6 bases). The CDR3 is 15 amino acids. In germline, CDR1 is MNHEY, CDR2 SMNVEV (reference sequence). Deletions cut 0 bases from V and 9 bases from J, with 15 bases between. CDR3 DNA: TGTGCCAGCAGTTTATCGGGACTCCTGGGCAGTGAGCAGTTCTTC. This sequence encodes CASSLSGLLGSEQFF.

The chain employs TRBV5-5 and TRBJ2-7; 9 positions match TRBD1. Germline V CDR1 and CDR2: SGHKS, YYEKEE (reference sequence). V was pared by 3 bases and J by 1 base, with 5 bases of the junction left unmatched. CDR3 length: 15 amino acids. In DNA form, the CDR3 reads TGTGCCAGCAGCTATCGGGGACAGGGATCCTACGAGCAGTACTTC. It codes for CASSYRGQGSYEQYF.

The V and J genes are TRBV5-4 and TRBJ2-2; 12 bases align to TRBD2. Germline V gene sequence: CDR1 SGHNT, CDR2 YYREEE (reference sequence). The CDR3 sequence is 17 residues long. V shed 0 bases, J shed 7 bases, and the junction held 7 bases outside the gene matches. The CDR3 DNA follows: TGTGCCAGCAGCTTGGGGACTAGCGGGAAATTAGACGGGGAGCTGTTTTTT. Its translation: CASSLGTSGKLDGELFF.

This clone has more than one count but fewer than ten. The chain uses TRBV19 and TRBJ1-5; 7 bases are shared with TRBD1. This CDR3 contains 15 residues. Unmatched junction bases numbered 15, after V lost 5 bases and J lost 11 bases. In germline, CDR1 is LNHDA, CDR2 SQIVND (reference sequence). The CDR3 sequence is CASSSEDRAGAAQHF. CDR3 DNA: TGTGCCAGTAGTTCAGAAGACAGGGCGGGTGCGGCCCAGCATTTT.

This chain links TRBV28 with TRBJ2-3; D gene uncertain. Germline-derived CDR1 and CDR2 are MDHEN and SYDVKM. V dropped 5 bases and J dropped 6 bases, with 9 bases sitting between them. CDR3 size: 12 residues. CDR3 amino acids: CASSETRDTQYF. The CDR3 DNA follows: TGTGCCAGCAGTGAGACGAGGGATACGCAGTATTTT.

J is TRBJ1-2 and V is TRBV20-1; a weak D match, TRBD1 (5 bases). The V and J ends lost 2 bases and 6 bases respectively, with 7 bases between them. This CDR3 comprises 11 residues. Germline assignment: CDR1 DFQATT and CDR2 SNEGSKA (reference sequence). CDR3 region: CSARWGDGYTF. DNA of the CDR3: TGCAGTGCTAGATGGGGGGATGGCTACACCTTC.

J is TRBJ2-7 and V is TRBV11-2; no clear D. V dropped 4 bases and J dropped 3 bases, with 4 bases sitting between them. This CDR3 has 11 amino acids. Per the germline V gene, CDR1 is SGHAT and CDR2 is FQNNGV. The CDR3 reads CASSSLYEQYF. The CDR3 DNA follows: TGTGCCAGCAGCTCCCTCTACGAGCAGTACTTC.

The V gene is TRBV6-1, the J gene TRBJ2-5, with 9 positions matching TRBD1. This CDR3 comprises 18 residues. Germline loops: CDR1 MNHNS, CDR2 SASEGT. Germline trimming cut 4 bases from V and 3 bases from J; bases unmatched to any gene: 15. The CDR3 bases are TGTGCCAGCAGTGTTACAGGGGGCTCCGAATCCTGGAAAGAGACCCAGTACTTC. Protein product: CASSVTGGSESWKETQYF.

The chain is built from TRBV3-1 (or the pseudogene TRBV3-2) and TRBJ1-5; TRBD1 is a possible D gene (6 bases). The CDR3 spans 15 residues. Trimming removed 5 bases from V and 2 bases from J, with 13 bases in between. Germline lookup yields CDR1 LGHDT and CDR2 YNNKEL (reference sequence). The CDR3 reads CASSEGDGGNQPQHF. The DNA for the CDR3 is TGTGCCAGCAGCGAGGGGGATGGGGGCAATCAGCCCCAGCATTTT.

The chain joins TRBV6-5 to TRBJ2-7; TRBD1 agrees at 10 bases. V shed 7 bases, J shed 2 bases, and the junction held 5 bases outside the gene matches. CDR1 and CDR2 from the germline V gene are MNHEY and SVGAGI. This CDR3 contains 14 residues. CDR3 protein: CASKPGQGAYEQYF. The CDR3 nucleotides read TGTGCCAGCAAACCCGGACAGGGGGCCTACGAGCAGTACTTC.

The chain is built from TRBV7-8 and TRBJ2-7; weak D call: TRBD1 (6 bases). The CDR3 has 14 residues. V dropped 5 bases and J dropped 7 bases, with 18 bases sitting between them. The germline gives CDR1 SGHVS, CDR2 FQNEAQ. CDR3 in amino acids: CASSLQGLGGEQYF. The CDR3 DNA reads as TGTGCCAGCAGCCTACAGGGTTTGGGCGGTGAGCAGTACTTC.

The rearrangement joins TRBV6-4 to TRBJ2-1; 11 bases map to TRBD2. The CDR3 consists of 16 residues. V dropped 6 bases and J dropped 9; count of bases not matched to a gene: 13. CDR1 and CDR2 from the germline V gene are MRHNA and SNTAGT. The CDR3 nucleotides are TGTGCCAGCAGGGTAATTGTAGCGGGAGGGCTGGGTGAGCAGTTCTTC. This translates into CASRVIVAGGLGEQFF.

The rearrangement joins TRBV6-2 or TRBV6-3 to TRBJ1-4; TRBD1 is a possible D gene (6 bases). The length of the CDR3 is 15 residues. V lost 2 bases to trimming and J lost 5 bases, with 12 bases between them. Germline V gene lookup returns CDR1 MNHEY and CDR2 SVGEGT. CDR3 sequence: CASSYLGQTNEKLFF. The CDR3 DNA reads TGTGCCAGCAGTTACCTTGGACAGACGAATGAAAAACTGTTTTTT.

This clone appeared a single time. J is TRBJ2-7 and V is TRBV11-2; 7 positions agree with TRBD2. Germline V gene lookup returns CDR1 SGHAT and CDR2 FQNNGV. V trimming: 4 bases; J trimming: 2 bases; junction bases outside the gene matches: 14. The CDR3 contains 17 residues. CDR3 amino acids: CASSSSRRGEGPYEQYF. The CDR3, as DNA: TGTGCCAGCAGCTCTTCCCGCCGGGGGGAGGGCCCCTACGAGCAGTACTTC. Complete variable domain (other parts from reference TRBV11-2 and TRBJ2-7): EAGVAQSPRYKIIEKRQSVAFWCNPISGHATLYWYQQILGQGPKLLIQFQNNGVVDDSQLPKDRFSAERLKGVDSTLKIQPAKLEDSAVYLCASSSSRRGEGPYEQYFGPGTRLTVT.

The chain recombines TRBV25-1 with TRBJ1-2, with a possible D match to TRBD1 (6 bases). V was trimmed by 1 base and J by 6 bases, leaving 15 bases between them. CDR1 MGHDK and CDR2 SYGVNS come from the germline V gene. This CDR3 comprises 15 residues. Here the CDR3 DNA reads TGTGCCAGCAGTGAATTGGTGAACAGGGACAATGGCTACACCTTC. This sequence encodes CASSELVNRDNGYTF.

The chain uses TRBV5-4 and TRBJ2-1, with D maybe TRBD2 (5 bases). The V gene lost 0 bases and the J gene lost 1 base, with 8 bases spanning the gap. Germline V gene data show CDR1 as SGHNT and CDR2 as YYREEE (reference sequence). The CDR3 is 15 amino acids. Written as DNA, the CDR3 is TGTGCCAGCAGCTTGGAGTGGGAGTCCTACAATGAGCAGTTCTTC. The encoded protein is CASSLEWESYNEQFF.

The V and J genes are TRBV11-3 and TRBJ2-3, with 8 bases aligning to TRBD2. The CDR3 spans 14 residues. Looked up from germline, CDR1 is SGHNT and CDR2 is YENEEA. V shed 2 bases, J shed 3 bases, and the junction held 1 base outside the gene matches. In DNA form, the CDR3 reads TGTGCCAGCAGCTTAACGGGAGGGACAGATACGCAGTATTTT. It translates to CASSLTGGTDTQYF.

The gene calls are TRBV24-1 and TRBJ2-6, with 8 bases that match TRBD1. In germline, CDR1 is KGHDR, CDR2 SFDVKD. Trimming at V came to 8 bases and at J to 0 bases, leaving 8 bases not matched to a gene. There are 17 residues in the CDR3. CDR3: CATMFDRGASGANVLTF. CDR3 bases: TGTGCCACCATGTTCGACAGGGGAGCCTCTGGGGCCAACGTCCTGACTTTC.

This clone was counted a single time. The chain is built from TRBV29-1 and TRBJ1-2, with 8 bases fitting TRBD1. J was trimmed by 5 bases and V by 7 bases; bases with no gene match: 6. From germline, CDR1 is SQVTM and CDR2 ANQGSEA. This CDR3 is 12 amino acids long. The CDR3 region is CSAYRGEYGYTF. CDR3 nucleotides: TGCAGCGCCTACAGGGGGGAGTATGGCTACACCTTC.

The chain joins TRBV5-6 to TRBJ1-3; 7 positions agree with TRBD1. Per germline, CDR1 SGHDT and CDR2 YYEEEE. This CDR3 comprises 14 residues. J lost 3 bases, V lost 3 bases, and 3 bases had no gene match. The CDR3 coding sequence is TGTGCCAGCAGCTATCGGGACAGTGGAAACACCATATATTTT. Encoded protein: CASSYRDSGNTIYF.